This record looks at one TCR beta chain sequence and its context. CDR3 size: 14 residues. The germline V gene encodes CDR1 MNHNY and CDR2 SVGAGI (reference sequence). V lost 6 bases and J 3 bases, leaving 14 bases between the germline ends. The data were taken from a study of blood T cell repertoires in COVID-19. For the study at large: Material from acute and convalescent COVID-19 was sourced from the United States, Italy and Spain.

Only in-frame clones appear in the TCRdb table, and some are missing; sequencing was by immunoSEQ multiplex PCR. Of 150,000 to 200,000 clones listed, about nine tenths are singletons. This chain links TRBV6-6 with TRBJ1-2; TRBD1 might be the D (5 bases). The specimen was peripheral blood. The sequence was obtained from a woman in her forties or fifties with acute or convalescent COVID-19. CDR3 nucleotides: TGTGCCAGCAGCGCGGGAGGGGAACACTATGGCTACACCTTC. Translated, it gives CASSAGGEHYGYTF.